This TCR beta chain was recovered during a study of graft-versus-host responses after intestinal transplantation. A note on this clone: The antigen remains undetermined.

TCRdb keeps only in-frame clones here, not all; method: immunoSEQ multiplex PCR. The table records around 97,000 clones, over 85% of them present only once. The specimen was unstimulated CD8+ T cells sorted from spleen or lymph node cells, collected before intestinal transplant. This receptor was identified in a human donor who received an intestinal transplant.

The CDR3 DNA reads as TGTGCCAGCAGCGGGACAGGGTACGATGGCTACACCTTC. This encodes CASSGTGYDGYTF. The chain joins TRBV6-1 to TRBJ1-2; 9 nucleotides align to TRBD1. Germline V CDR1 and CDR2: MNHNS, SASEGT. The length of the CDR3 is 13 residues. After removal of 6 bases from V and 6 bases from J, the junction contained 5 bases not matched to a gene.